Listed below are T cell receptor beta chains from one sample, sequenced in a study of T cells after yellow fever vaccination. MiXCR, run by TCRdb on the 5' RACE reads, gives a single entry per CDR3 protein. The table has roughly 120,000 distinct CDR3 sequences, under 9% seen once. The sample consisted of CD8+ T cells sorted from PBMCs, taken 45 days after the yellow fever booster vaccination. All receptors come from a man aged 30 to 39 who received the YFV17D yellow fever vaccine. Both conserved end residues are part of each CDR3. Fields, in order: V gene, J gene, clone size, D gene, CDR3 DNA, CDR3 protein. D genes are given only for firm matches. Rows may omit the clone size; those that give it use once, few, many or a size class.

v_call: TRBV11-1
j_call: TRBJ2-3
clone_size: many
d_call: .
cdr3_nt: TGTGCCAGCAGCTTAGGAGGCTCACTAAGCACAGATACGCAGTATTTT
cdr3_aa: CASSLGGSLSTDTQYF

v_call: TRBV4-2
j_call: TRBJ2-1
clone_size: many
d_call: TRBD2
cdr3_nt: TGTGCCAGCAGCCAAGAAGGGGGACTAGCGGGAGTAATTGGCAATGAGCAGTTCTTC
cdr3_aa: CASSQEGGLAGVIGNEQFF

v_call: TRBV11-2
j_call: TRBJ2-3
clone_size: few
d_call: .
cdr3_nt: TGTGCCAGCAGCGTCGGGGGGCCGGGTTCCCTACCGACAGATACGCAGTATTTT
cdr3_aa: CASSVGGPGSLPTDTQYF

v_call: TRBV10-2
j_call: TRBJ2-2
clone_size: many
d_call: TRBD1
cdr3_nt: TGCGCCAGCAGTGCCCGGGACAGAGCCCCCGGGGAGCTGTTTTTT
cdr3_aa: CASSARDRAPGELFF

v_call: TRBV6-5
j_call: TRBJ2-5
clone_size: many
d_call: .
cdr3_nt: TGTGCCAGCAGTTACGTTTTTGAGACGGAAGAGACCCAGTACTTC
cdr3_aa: CASSYVFETEETQYF

v_call: TRBV20-1
j_call: TRBJ2-5
clone_size: few
d_call: TRBD2
cdr3_nt: TGCAGTGCTTCCCCCCCAGAGAGCGGGAGAAAAGAGACCCAGTACTTC
cdr3_aa: CSASPPESGRKETQYF

v_call: TRBV6-5
j_call: TRBJ1-1
clone_size: many
d_call: .
cdr3_nt: TGTGCCAGCAGTTTGCAGGGGTACAACACTGAAGCTTTCTTT
cdr3_aa: CASSLQGYNTEAFF

v_call: TRBV5-5
j_call: TRBJ2-5
clone_size: few
d_call: .
cdr3_nt: TGTGCCAGCAGCTTCCGTCAGGGGACTGTCGAGACCCAGTACTTC
cdr3_aa: CASSFRQGTVETQYF

v_call: TRBV30
j_call: TRBJ1-1
clone_size: .
d_call: .
cdr3_nt: TGTGCCTGGAGTGTAGCCTCATTGAACACTGAAGCTTTCTTT
cdr3_aa: CAWSVASLNTEAFF

v_call: TRBV30
j_call: TRBJ2-5
clone_size: .
d_call: .
cdr3_nt: TGTGCCGTACTCGGGGTGGAGACCCAGTACTTC
cdr3_aa: CAVLGVETQYF

v_call: TRBV6-5
j_call: TRBJ2-7
clone_size: many
d_call: TRBD2
cdr3_nt: TGTGCCAGCAGCCCGTGGACTAGCGGGAGTGACTACGAGCAGTACTTC
cdr3_aa: CASSPWTSGSDYEQYF

v_call: TRBV7-2
j_call: TRBJ2-3
clone_size: few
d_call: TRBD1
cdr3_nt: TGTGCCAGCAGCTTGGGGGGACAGGGAGTTCGCACAGATACGCAGTATTTT
cdr3_aa: CASSLGGQGVRTDTQYF

v_call: TRBV25-1
j_call: TRBJ2-7
clone_size: many
d_call: TRBD2
cdr3_nt: TGTGCCAGCAGTGATACCGCCGGGACTAGCAAACCCTACGAGCAGTACTTC
cdr3_aa: CASSDTAGTSKPYEQYF

v_call: TRBV20-1
j_call: TRBJ1-1
clone_size: few
d_call: .
cdr3_nt: TGCAGTGCTAGAGACTTTACGGATCTTACGAACACTGAAGCTTTCTTT
cdr3_aa: CSARDFTDLTNTEAFF

v_call: TRBV28
j_call: TRBJ1-5
clone_size: few
d_call: TRBD1
cdr3_nt: TGTGCCAGCAGTTCGTGGACAGGGGTGGATCAGCCCCAGCATTTT
cdr3_aa: CASSSWTGVDQPQHF

v_call: TRBV10-3
j_call: TRBJ2-5
clone_size: many
d_call: TRBD1
cdr3_nt: TGTGCCATCAGTGACCCATACAGGGGCGGCCAAGAGACCCAGTACTTC
cdr3_aa: CAISDPYRGGQETQYF

v_call: TRBV4-2
j_call: TRBJ2-1
clone_size: many
d_call: TRBD2
cdr3_nt: TGTGCCAGCAGCCTCACACTAGCGGGAGGGGGTGAGCAGTTCTTC
cdr3_aa: CASSLTLAGGGEQFF

v_call: TRBV3-1
j_call: TRBJ2-6
clone_size: few
d_call: .
cdr3_nt: TGTGCCAGCAGCCCCGTGTGGCGCTCTGGGGCCAACGTCCTGACTTTC
cdr3_aa: CASSPVWRSGANVLTF

v_call: TRBV2
j_call: TRBJ2-1
clone_size: many
d_call: TRBD2
cdr3_nt: TGTGCCAGCAGTGGACTAGCGGGAGAAACCTGGGCCTACAATGAGCAGTTCTTC
cdr3_aa: CASSGLAGETWAYNEQFF

v_call: TRBV27
j_call: TRBJ2-1
clone_size: .
d_call: TRBD2
cdr3_nt: TGTGCCAGCAATAGGCTAGCGGGAGTCAATGAGCAGTTCTTC
cdr3_aa: CASNRLAGVNEQFF

v_call: TRBV25-1
j_call: TRBJ2-6
clone_size: many
d_call: .
cdr3_nt: TGTGCCAGCAGTGAATATACCGGGGCCAACGTCCTGACTTTC
cdr3_aa: CASSEYTGANVLTF